This TCR beta chain was retrieved from a study of T-cell reconstitution after alpha-beta-depleted transplantation in children. The authors prepared the TCRbeta library with unique molecular identifiers. Each CDR3 protein gets one entry after TCRdb re-called the PCR reads with MiXCR. The sample carries over 150,000 distinct CDR3 sequences, under 8.5% recorded once. Germline V gene sequence: CDR1 LNHNV, CDR2 YYDKDF (reference sequence). Trimming shortened V by 5 bases and J by 0 bases, and 8 bases separated the two germline ends. The length of the CDR3 is 14 residues. This clonotype was observed many times. Its antigen is still unknown. Study-wide findings and caveats: T-cell counts and diversity at one year following transplant were attributed mainly to newly produced T cells.

This chain joins TRBV15 and TRBJ1-5, with TRBD1 as a possible D gene (5 bases). The starting material was PBMCs, obtained before TCRalphabeta/CD19-depleted stem cell transplant. The TCR originated in a boy aged 2 to 10 with acute lymphoblastic leukemia, due to receive a stem cell transplant. CDR3 nucleotide sequence: TGTGCCACCAGCGGAACAGGTAGCAATCAGCCCCAGCATTTT. It codes for CATSGTGSNQPQHF.